These 32 T cell receptor beta chains were all obtained from the same sample, sequenced in a study of OX40 agonist ivuxolimab in advanced cancers. Measured with immunoSEQ multiplex PCR; TCRdb has only the in-frame clones, and not every one. The data contain some 59,000 clones, about nine tenths of them singletons. The sequences come from CD4+ or CD8+ T cells sorted from blood, collected in a trial of the OX40 agonist ivuxolimab. The receptors originated from an adult with an advanced solid tumor such as melanoma, head and neck, liver or kidney cancer.

The CDR3 is CASSQPPGLQETQYF. Written as DNA, the CDR3 is TGTGCCAGCAGCCAACCACCGGGACTCCAAGAGACCCAGTACTTC. The V call is TRBV14, the J call TRBJ2-5; tentatively, D is TRBD2 (6 bases). This CDR3 has 15 residues. Per germline, CDR1 SGHDN and CDR2 FVKESK. The ends were cut back, 2 bases at V and 1 base at J, with 11 bases in the middle. Full variable domain (remainder filled in from reference TRBV14 and TRBJ2-5): EAGVTQFPSHSVIEKGQTVTLRCDPISGHDNLYWYRRVMGKEIKFLLHFVKESKQDESGMPNNRFLAERTGGTYSTLKVQPAELEDSGVYFCASSQPPGLQETQYFGPGTRLLVL.

The rearrangement links TRBV6-6 to TRBJ1-1, with D possibly matching TRBD1 (5 bases). Germline-derived CDR1 and CDR2 are MNHNY and SVGAGI (reference sequence). V dropped 4 bases and J dropped 4 bases, with 19 bases sitting between them. CDR3 length: 16 residues. The CDR3 spells CASSSSTGAGSTEAFF. The CDR3 nucleotides are TGTGCCAGCAGTTCGTCCACAGGAGCGGGGAGCACTGAAGCTTTCTTT.

The chain employs TRBV7-3 and TRBJ2-1, with D possibly matching TRBD2 (6 bases). Between the trimmed V and J ends, which lost 5 bases and 12 bases, there was a span of 20 bases. The CDR3 is made up of 14 amino acids. Germline loops: CDR1 SGHTA, CDR2 FQGTGA. The CDR3 loop reads CASSAETSLRGQFF. DNA of the CDR3: TGTGCCAGCAGCGCCGAGACTAGTTTGAGGGGGCAGTTCTTC. Combining the CDR3 with reference TRBV7-3 and TRBJ2-1 gives the whole variable domain GAGVSQTPSNKVTEKGKYVELRCDPISGHTALYWYRQSLGQGPEFLIYFQGTGAADDSGLPNDRFFAVRPEGSVSTLKIQRTERGDSAVYLCASSAETSLRGQFFGPGTRLTVL.

This clone is judged medium-sized. The V call is TRBV14, the J call TRBJ2-7; perhaps TRBD2 as D (5 bases). The CDR3 loop spans 13 amino acids. V was cut by 3 bases and J by 1 base, with 7 bases left in between. Per the germline V gene, CDR1 is SGHDN and CDR2 is FVKESK. For the CDR3, the DNA is TGTGCCAGCAGCCACCGGGATTCCTACGAGCAGTACTTC. Translation: CASSHRDSYEQYF.

The chain links TRBV10-2 to TRBJ2-1; D may be TRBD1 or TRBD2 (5 bases each). The CDR3 has 15 amino acids. V was pared by 6 bases and J by 9 bases, with 21 bases between. In germline, CDR1 is WSHSY, CDR2 SAAADI. CDR3 amino acids: CASSPGQARSGEQFF. DNA for the CDR3: TGCGCCAGCAGCCCAGGACAAGCTCGGAGCGGTGAGCAGTTCTTC.

This clone was detected only a few times. This chain uses TRBV14 with TRBJ2-1; no reliable D call. The CDR3 is 15 amino acids. V lost 0 bases and J lost 3, with 9 bases in between. The germline V gene has CDR1 SGHDN and CDR2 FVKESK. The CDR3 here is CASSQDGYGYNEQFF. The CDR3 bases are TGTGCCAGCAGCCAAGACGGGTACGGCTACAATGAGCAGTTCTTC.

The chain is built from TRBV5-1 and TRBJ2-7; the D gene could be TRBD1 or TRBD2 (5 bases each). The CDR3 has 14 residues. CDR1 and CDR2 from the germline V gene are SGHRS and YFSETQ. V lost 3 bases and J 8 bases, leaving 18 bases between the germline ends. As DNA, the CDR3 is TGCGCCAGCAGCTCTGGAGACGTCCGGGGCCAGCAGTACTTC. Translated, it gives CASSSGDVRGQQYF.

This clone was counted a single time. V and J are TRBV7-8 and TRBJ1-4; D is ambiguous. Germline CDR1 is SGHVS and CDR2 is FQNEAQ. Trimming left V 7 bases short and J 4 bases short, with 16 bases between. This CDR3 has 15 amino acids. The CDR3 sequence: CASTSSRANNEKLFF. The CDR3 DNA follows: TGTGCCAGCACTTCCTCTAGAGCTAATAATGAAAAACTGTTTTTT.

This clone was detected only once. The chain is built from TRBV5-5 and TRBJ1-2; 7 positions match TRBD1. Germline CDR1 SGHKS, CDR2 YYEKEE (reference sequence). This CDR3 is built from 13 residues. Trimming cost V 0 bases and J 6 bases; bases outside gene matches: 2. The CDR3 region has the DNA TGTGCCAGCAGCTTGGTTGGGACAGATGGCTACACCTTC. It yields the protein CASSLVGTDGYTF.

In its sample, this clone was seen once. The sample has other DNA sequences that encode this CDR3 too. The CDR3 reads CASSSGQGPYEQYF. The CDR3 region has the DNA TGTGCCAGCAGTTCGGGACAGGGCCCCTACGAGCAGTACTTC. The genes are TRBV28 and TRBJ2-7; TRBD1 matches at 9 bases. The J segment lost 2 bases and the V segment lost 4 bases, leaving 3 bases of the junction unmatched. Germline V gene sequence: CDR1 MDHEN, CDR2 SYDVKM. The CDR3 runs 14 residues.

Only a few counts were recorded for this clone. This chain links TRBV2 with TRBJ1-5; possible D gene TRBD1, 6 bases. CDR1 is SNHLY and CDR2 is FYNNEI in the germline V gene. The CDR3 consists of 13 residues. V was cut by 6 bases and J by 6 bases, with 12 bases left in between. The CDR3 sequence: CASRQGISQPQHF. CDR3 nucleotide sequence: TGTGCCAGCAGACAGGGTATTAGTCAGCCCCAGCATTTT.

The chain has TRBV25-1 and TRBJ2-7; 8 bases match TRBD2. Germline CDR1 MGHDK, CDR2 SYGVNS. V was clipped by 2 bases and J by 3 bases; unmatched bases: 6. The CDR3 is 15 residues long. CDR3 amino acids: CASSEAGAGGYEQYF. The CDR3 nucleotides read TGTGCCAGCAGTGAAGCGGGTGCGGGAGGCTACGAGCAGTACTTC.

The CDR3 nucleotides read TGTGCCATCAGTGAGTCGGGGGGGGGCACTGAAGCTTTCTTT. Protein: CAISESGGGTEAFF. The chain couples TRBV10-3 to TRBJ1-1, with D tentatively TRBD1 (5 bases). This CDR3 comprises 14 residues. Between the trimmed V and J ends, which lost 0 bases and 4 bases, there was a span of 9 bases. In germline, CDR1 is ENHRY, CDR2 SYGVKD.

The chain carries TRBV11-3 and TRBJ2-3; 12 bases agree with TRBD2. The CDR3 has 15 amino acids. CDR1 and CDR2 (germline): SGHNT, YENEEA. Trimming removed 7 bases from V and 4 bases from J; junction bases left unmatched: 6. The CDR3 sequence: CASKLAGGPPDTQYF. The CDR3 DNA reads TGTGCCAGCAAACTAGCGGGAGGTCCCCCAGATACGCAGTATTTT.

This clone is a singleton in its sample. The gene calls are TRBV7-9 and TRBJ2-7; D unresolved. CDR3 size: 14 residues. V was trimmed by 4 bases and J by 0 bases, leaving 10 bases between them. Germline V lookup: CDR1 SEHNR, CDR2 FQNEAQ (reference sequence). CDR3 in DNA: TGTGCCAGCAGCTCCTCCGGATCCTCCTACGAGCAGTACTTC. Protein: CASSSSGSSYEQYF.

This chain links TRBV11-2 with TRBJ2-7, with D hard to call. CDR1 is SGHAT, CDR2 FQNNGV, per germline. CDR3 length: 15 amino acids. V lost 1 base, J lost 0 bases, and 10 bases lay in between. CDR3 sequence: CASSLARYPSYEQYF. The CDR3 DNA reads TGTGCCAGCAGCTTAGCAAGGTACCCCTCCTACGAGCAGTACTTC.

The CDR3 sequence is CASSRMTGFNTEAFF. In DNA form, the CDR3 reads TGTGCCAGCAGTCGCATGACAGGGTTCAACACTGAAGCTTTCTTT. V gene TRBV27 combines with J gene TRBJ1-1; 7 bases are a match to TRBD1. Germline CDR1 reads MNHEY; CDR2 reads SMNVEV (reference sequence). The CDR3 covers 15 residues. Germline trimming cut 5 bases from V and 2 bases from J; bases unmatched to any gene: 8.

V and J are TRBV11-2 and TRBJ2-1; TRBD2 aligns across 8 bases. The CDR3 runs to 15 residues. Germline V CDR1 and CDR2: SGHAT, FQNNGV. V lost 6 bases and J lost 5; bases outside the gene matches: 9. CDR3 sequence: CASRPPSGYNNEQFF. The CDR3 DNA reads as TGTGCCAGCAGACCCCCTAGCGGGTATAACAATGAGCAGTTCTTC.

V gene TRBV6-1 combines with J gene TRBJ2-1; 12 nucleotides line up with TRBD2. The CDR3 is 14 amino acids. With V trimmed by 6 bases and J by 6 bases, 3 bases remained unmatched. Germline V gene data show CDR1 as MNHNS and CDR2 as SASEGT. The CDR3 DNA is TGTGCCAGCAGGCTAGCGGGAGGGACCAATGAGCAGTTCTTC. Translation: CASRLAGGTNEQFF.

The J gene is TRBJ2-1, the V gene TRBV7-8, with 15 nucleotides matching TRBD2. Germline-derived CDR1 and CDR2 are SGHVS and FQNEAQ. V lost 5 bases, J lost 12 bases, and 8 bases stayed unmatched. This CDR3 comprises 15 residues. The CDR3 loop reads CASSVRTSGRAGQFF. The DNA for the CDR3 is TGTGCCAGCAGCGTAAGGACTAGCGGGAGGGCGGGGCAGTTCTTC.

This chain uses TRBV6-5 with TRBJ1-4; no definite D call. Germline-derived CDR1 and CDR2 are MNHEY and SVGAGI. The germline V and J ends were trimmed by 2 bases and 3 bases, with 7 bases remaining between them. CDR3 length: 14 amino acids. The CDR3 sequence: CASSYGRANEKLFF. The CDR3 region has the DNA TGTGCCAGCAGTTACGGGCGCGCTAATGAAAAACTGTTTTTT.

The genes are TRBV28 and TRBJ2-3, with 8 bases identical to TRBD2. This CDR3 comprises 14 residues. Germline trimming cut 6 bases from V and 2 bases from J; bases unmatched to any gene: 4. The V gene's germline CDR1 is MDHEN and CDR2 SYDVKM. As DNA, the CDR3 is TGTGCCAGCAGACCGGGGGGGAACACAGATACGCAGTATTTT. It yields the protein CASRPGGNTDTQYF.

The chain carries TRBV19 and TRBJ2-2, with TRBD1 as a possible D gene (6 bases). Germline V lookup: CDR1 LNHDA, CDR2 SQIVND (reference sequence). The CDR3 consists of 13 residues. Trimming took off 7 bases at V and 7 bases at J, with 13 bases between the two ends. This CDR3 is CASNRAPDGELFF. In nucleotides, the CDR3 is TGTGCCAGTAACAGGGCGCCCGACGGGGAGCTGTTTTTT. Combining the CDR3 with reference TRBV19 and TRBJ2-2 gives the whole variable domain DGGITQSPKYLFRKEGQNVTLSCEQNLNHDAMYWYRQDPGQGLRLIYYSQIVNDFQKGDIAEGYSVSREKKESFPLTVTSAQKNPTAFYLCASNRAPDGELFFGEGSRLTVL.

On this clone: Its ends do not fully match the called genes, so a read error is possible. The chain couples TRBV14 to TRBJ1-1, with 7 bases lining up with TRBD1. This CDR3 has 13 amino acids. Germline CDR1 is SGHDN and CDR2 is FVKESK. The CDR3 protein is CASSRRGQTPGSF. The CDR3, as DNA: TGTGCCAGCAGCCGTCGGGGACAGACTCCTGGCTCCTTT.

This sequence joins TRBV5-1 and TRBJ1-1; unclear D gene. The CDR3 runs to 15 residues. The V gene's germline CDR1 is SGHRS and CDR2 YFSETQ. Trimming took 5 bases from V and 9 from J, leaving 23 bases between them. The CDR3: CASRKTHTGMEQAFF. For the CDR3, the DNA is TGCGCCAGCAGGAAAACCCATACCGGGATGGAACAAGCTTTCTTT.

This chain joins TRBV11-3 and TRBJ2-6; the D gene is possibly TRBD1 (6 bases). The CDR3 totals 16 residues. Trimming took 4 bases from V and 2 from J, leaving 12 bases between them. Germline lookup yields CDR1 SGHNT and CDR2 YENEEA. The CDR3 DNA is TGTGCCAGCAGCTACGTGGGGGCAACTGGGGCCAACGTCCTGACTTTC. Encoded protein: CASSYVGATGANVLTF.

The CDR3 region has the DNA TGTGCCAGCAGTTTATTCGGGGGGGCGGCTAATGAAAAACTGTTTTTT. Protein: CASSLFGGAANEKLFF. The rearrangement joins TRBV28 to TRBJ1-4, with a tentative D call TRBD1 (6 bases). Trimming cost V 1 base and J 3 bases, with 12 bases left between them. This CDR3 region has 16 residues. Per germline, CDR1 MDHEN and CDR2 SYDVKM.

The chain combines TRBV11-3 with TRBJ1-2; D uncertain. V dropped 5 bases and J dropped 1 base, with 17 bases sitting between them. Germline values: CDR1 SGHNT, CDR2 YENEEA. CDR3 size: 16 residues. CDR3 in DNA: TGTGCCAGCAGCCAACCCGGGAGTAGGATTAACTATGGCTACACCTTC. This encodes CASSQPGSRINYGYTF.

Of note for this clone: The sample contains more than one DNA sequence encoding this CDR3. The genes are TRBV5-1 and TRBJ1-3, with unresolved D. Germline CDR1 SGHRS, CDR2 YFSETQ. The CDR3 length is 15 residues. The V and J ends lost 0 bases and 0 bases respectively, with 7 bases between them. The CDR3 nucleotides read TGCGCCAGCAGCTTGGATGGCAACTCTGGAAACACCATATATTTT. Protein product: CASSLDGNSGNTIYF.

J is TRBJ1-4 and V is TRBV10-3; D not certain. This CDR3 contains 19 residues. V lost 0 bases to trimming and J lost 0 bases, with 17 bases between them. Germline V gene sequence: CDR1 ENHRY, CDR2 SYGVKD. Here the CDR3 reads CAISESLVAASSTNEKLFF. The CDR3 bases are TGTGCCATCAGTGAGTCGCTTGTCGCCGCATCGTCAACTAATGAAAAACTGTTTTTT.

This chain joins TRBV5-1 and TRBJ2-1; 8 nucleotides agree with TRBD2. CDR3 length: 15 residues. Germline assignment: CDR1 SGHRS and CDR2 YFSETQ. After removal of 5 bases from V and 5 bases from J, the junction contained 9 bases not matched to a gene. In DNA, the CDR3 is TGCGCCAGCAGGGGAACGACTAGCGATAACAATGAGCAGTTCTTC. Translating gives CASRGTTSDNNEQFF.

The V and J genes are TRBV19 and TRBJ2-3; TRBD2 matches at 7 bases. The germline gives CDR1 LNHDA, CDR2 SQIVND (reference sequence). The junction had 2 bases not matched to a gene; V was cut back by 1 base and J by 1 base. This CDR3 has 15 residues. Here the CDR3 reads CASSIGGGRTDTQYF. The CDR3 DNA is TGTGCCAGTAGTATAGGCGGGGGACGCACAGATACGCAGTATTTT.